This passage covers 19 T cell receptor beta chains from one sample sequenced in a study of blood T cell repertoires in COVID-19. The method was immunoSEQ multiplex PCR; TCRdb's version includes in-frame clones alone and lacks a portion of them. Here the sample spans approximately 170,000 clones, 89% being singletons. Specimen: PBMCs or T cells enriched from blood (not recorded which). These receptors were taken from a woman between 18 and 29 years old who had recovered from COVID-19.

The chain links TRBV6-4 to TRBJ1-5; D might be TRBD1 (5 bases). Trimming stripped 3 bases from V and 6 bases from J, with 9 bases between. Germline loops: CDR1 MRHNA, CDR2 SNTAGT. The CDR3 consists of 13 residues. DNA for the CDR3: TGTGCCAGCAGTGATGTGCAGGGTCAGCCCCAGCATTTT. Encoded protein: CASSDVQGQPQHF.

In DNA form, the CDR3 reads TGTGCCAGCAGTCAGTGGACATGGAGCTCTGGAAACACCATATATTTT. This sequence encodes CASSQWTWSSGNTIYF. V and J are TRBV28 and TRBJ1-3; a weak D match, TRBD1 (5 bases). Looked up from germline, CDR1 is MDHEN and CDR2 is SYDVKM. V was pared by 5 bases and J by 0 bases, with 14 bases between. The CDR3 runs to 16 residues.

The J gene is TRBJ2-5, the V gene TRBV7-8, with D tentatively TRBD1 (5 bases). The CDR3 has 12 amino acids. Trimming removed 5 bases from V and 8 bases from J, with 12 bases in between. CDR1 and CDR2 from the germline V gene are SGHVS and FQNEAQ. CDR3 residues: CASSPGAITQYF. The CDR3 DNA reads as TGTGCCAGCAGCCCTGGGGCCATCACCCAGTACTTC.

This rearrangement joins TRBV4-1 to TRBJ2-7, with 7 bases that match TRBD1. CDR3 size: 16 residues. Germline V gene data show CDR1 as MGHRA and CDR2 as YSYEKL. V shed 0 bases, J shed 6 bases, and the junction held 11 bases outside the gene matches. CDR3 nucleotides: TGCGCCAGCAGCCAAGAATGGACAGGAGTTCTTCTCGAGCAGTACTTC. Translated, it gives CASSQEWTGVLLEQYF.

A single count supports this clone. The chain employs TRBV6-5 and TRBJ2-1; D perhaps matches TRBD1 (5 bases). The CDR3 is made up of 16 amino acids. The V end lost 0 bases, the J end lost 2 bases, and 11 bases lay between the germline ends. Germline CDR1 and CDR2: MNHEY and SVGAGI. CDR3 DNA: TGTGCCAGCAGTTACTCAGGGGTTGGTCCCTACAATGAGCAGTTCTTC. Its translation is CASSYSGVGPYNEQFF.

The V call is TRBV12-3 or TRBV12-4, the J call TRBJ1-5; D is unresolved. V was shortened by 7 bases and J by 10 bases, with 11 bases between the two germline ends. The CDR3 covers 11 residues. CDR3 sequence (DNA): TGTGCCAGCACCCTGAGGTCTCCCCAGCATTTT. This sequence encodes CASTLRSPQHF.

The chain carries TRBV3-1 (or the pseudogene TRBV3-2) and TRBJ2-1; 16 bases align to TRBD2. There are 18 residues in the CDR3. V shed 4 bases and J 8 bases; nucleotides not matched to a gene: 11. Germline V gene data show CDR1 as LGHDT and CDR2 as YNNKEL (reference sequence). CDR3 in amino acids: CASSPYGTSGRAVDEQFF. The CDR3 DNA sequence: TGTGCCAGCAGCCCGTACGGGACTAGCGGGAGGGCCGTGGATGAGCAGTTCTTC.

The chain employs TRBV10-3 and TRBJ1-6; no clear D. Germline CDR1 and CDR2: ENHRY and SYGVKD. This CDR3 is built from 17 residues. The V gene lost 4 bases and the J gene lost 0 bases, with 13 bases spanning the gap. CDR3 coding DNA: TGTGCCATCAGTGGGAACCAGGAAAGCTCCTATAATTCACCCCTCCACTTT. Residues: CAISGNQESSYNSPLHF.

This chain links TRBV29-1 with TRBJ2-3, with a possible D match to TRBD2 (7 bases). The CDR3 totals 11 residues. CDR1 SQVTM and CDR2 ANQGSEA come from the germline V gene. Between the trimmed V and J ends, which lost 3 bases and 14 bases, there was a span of 15 bases. CDR3: CSVEGGGRGYF. The CDR3 DNA sequence: TGCAGCGTTGAGGGAGGGGGTAGAGGGTATTTT.

This rearrangement joins TRBV5-6 to TRBJ1-2, with D unclear. This CDR3 comprises 12 residues. Trimming left V 0 bases short and J 8 bases short, with 8 bases between. CDR1 and CDR2 (germline): SGHDT, YYEEEE. The CDR3 is CASSLGFPGYTF. The DNA for the CDR3 is TGTGCCAGCAGCTTGGGTTTCCCGGGCTACACCTTC. Supplemented by reference TRBV5-6 and TRBJ1-2, the full variable domain reads DAGVTQSPTHLIKTRGQQVTLRCSPKSGHDTVSWYQQALGQGPQFIFQYYEEEERQRGNFPDRFSGHQFPNYSSELNVNALLLGDSALYLCASSLGFPGYTFGSGTRLTVV.

The chain couples TRBV10-3 to TRBJ1-1; TRBD1 matches 12 bases. The CDR3 has 15 amino acids. Unmatched junction bases numbered 8, after V lost 6 bases and J lost 6 bases. The germline gives CDR1 ENHRY, CDR2 SYGVKD. CDR3 protein: CAIRGQGAPSPEAFF. As DNA, the CDR3 is TGTGCCATCAGGGGACAGGGGGCGCCTAGCCCTGAAGCTTTCTTT.

This chain uses TRBV5-6 with TRBJ2-7; the match to TRBD1 covers 10 bases. Trimming took 3 bases from V and 3 from J; bases not matched to a gene: 9. The CDR3 runs to 16 residues. Germline V CDR1 and CDR2: SGHDT, YYEEEE. For the CDR3, the DNA is TGTGCCAGCAGCTCGATCCGGACAGGGGGAGTCTACGAGCAGTACTTC. Its protein is CASSSIRTGGVYEQYF.

The chain is built from TRBV24-1 and TRBJ1-5; tentative D call: TRBD1 (6 bases). The CDR3 is made up of 14 amino acids. Trimming shortened V by 5 bases and J by 4 bases, and 11 bases separated the two germline ends. Germline V gives CDR1 KGHDR, CDR2 SFDVKD. CDR3: CATSASGVNQPQHF. CDR3 nucleotide sequence: TGTGCCACCAGTGCGTCAGGGGTTAATCAGCCCCAGCATTTT.

Worth noting for this clone: The sample has other DNA sequences that encode this CDR3 too. This chain uses TRBV5-1 with TRBJ2-2, with 8 bases fitting TRBD1. The CDR3 spans 15 residues. Trimming cost V 1 base and J 2 bases; bases outside gene matches: 1. Germline V CDR1 and CDR2: SGHRS, YFSETQ. The CDR3 DNA is TGCGCCAGCAGCTTGCAGGGGGCCAACACCGGGGAGCTGTTTTTT. This sequence encodes CASSLQGANTGELFF. Drawing the rest from reference TRBV5-1 and TRBJ2-2, the complete variable domain is KAGVTQTPRYLIKTRGQQVTLSCSPISGHRSVSWYQQTPGQGLQFLFEYFSETQRNKGNFPGRFSGRQFSNSRSEMNVSTLELGDSALYLCASSLQGANTGELFFGEGSRLTVL.

The chain employs TRBV28 and TRBJ2-7; 15 bases line up with TRBD2. V lost 7 bases, J lost 4 bases, and 2 bases stayed unmatched. CDR1 and CDR2 from the germline V gene are MDHEN and SYDVKM. CDR3 length equals 14 residues. Written as DNA, the CDR3 is TGTGCCAGCACCGGGACTAGCGGGAGGTACGAGCAGTACTTC. Translating it yields CASTGTSGRYEQYF.

The rearrangement joins TRBV6-2 or TRBV6-3 to TRBJ1-1; no reliable D call. Per germline, CDR1 MNHEY and CDR2 SVGEGT. The CDR3 loop spans 13 amino acids. V lost 2 bases and J 6 bases, leaving 10 bases between the germline ends. The CDR3 region has the DNA TGTGCCAGCAGTTACGTGAGGGTGTCTGAAGCTTTCTTT. Amino acids: CASSYVRVSEAFF.

The gene calls are TRBV19 and TRBJ2-7; weak D call: TRBD2 (6 bases). The V end lost 3 bases, the J end lost 4 bases, and 16 bases lay between the germline ends. Germline loops: CDR1 LNHDA, CDR2 SQIVND (reference sequence). The CDR3 sequence is 15 residues long. The CDR3 DNA follows: TGTGCCAGTAGTATGGCTGGCGGGAAAGGGTACGAGCAGTACTTC. Its translation is CASSMAGGKGYEQYF.

By its share, this clone is medium-sized (0.01 to 0.1%). The chain joins TRBV5-1 to TRBJ2-7, with TRBD2 matching 7 bases. Per germline, CDR1 SGHRS and CDR2 YFSETQ. This CDR3 is 16 amino acids long. The J segment lost 3 bases and the V segment lost 1 base, leaving 10 bases of the junction unmatched. The chain's CDR3 is CASSLRGAGVHYEQYF. In DNA, the CDR3 is TGCGCCAGCAGCTTGAGAGGCGCGGGAGTCCACTACGAGCAGTACTTC.

V and J are TRBV2 and TRBJ1-5, with D tentatively TRBD1 (6 bases). V was trimmed by 6 bases and J by 2 bases, leaving 14 bases between them. The CDR3 has 15 residues. CDR1 and CDR2 (germline): SNHLY, FYNNEI. This CDR3 is CASSAGVIGNQPQHF. The CDR3 DNA follows: TGTGCCAGCAGCGCAGGGGTGATCGGCAATCAGCCCCAGCATTTT.